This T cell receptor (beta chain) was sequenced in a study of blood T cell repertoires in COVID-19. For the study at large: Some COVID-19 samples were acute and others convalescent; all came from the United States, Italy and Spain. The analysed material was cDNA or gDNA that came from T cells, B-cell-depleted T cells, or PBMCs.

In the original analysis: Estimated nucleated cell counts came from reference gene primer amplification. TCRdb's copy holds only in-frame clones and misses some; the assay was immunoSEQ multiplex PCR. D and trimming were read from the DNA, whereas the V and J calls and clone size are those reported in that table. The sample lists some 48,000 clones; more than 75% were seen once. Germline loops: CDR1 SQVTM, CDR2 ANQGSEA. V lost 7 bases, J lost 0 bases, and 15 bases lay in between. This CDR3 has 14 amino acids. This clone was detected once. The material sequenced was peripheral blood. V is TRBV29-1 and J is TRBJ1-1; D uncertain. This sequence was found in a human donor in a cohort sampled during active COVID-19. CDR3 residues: CSAPPRGMNTEAFF. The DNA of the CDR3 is TGCAGCGCCCCCCCCCGAGGGATGAACACTGAAGCTTTCTTT. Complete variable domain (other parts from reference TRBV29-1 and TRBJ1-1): SAVISQKPSRDICQRGTSLTIQCQVDSQVTMMFWYRQQPGQSLTLIATANQGSEATYESGFVIDKFPISRPNLTFSTLTVSNMSPEDSSIYLCSAPPRGMNTEAFFGQGTRLTVV.